The 28 T cell receptor beta chains below come from one sample, sequenced in a study of metastatic and nonmetastatic thyroid tumors. All patients reached thyroid surgery having received no treatment beforehand. Via MiXCR, TCRdb re-called the PCR reads. The table lists 30,000 to 40,000 clones, 21% of them singletons. The sample was tumor tissue. These receptors originate from a male donor with papillary thyroid cancer or a benign thyroid nodule (not recorded which). Some clones in this sample may be carry-over from other donors' samples.

The genes are TRBV4-1 and TRBJ1-1, with TRBD1 matching over 7 bases. CDR3 length: 16 amino acids. The V gene end was trimmed by 0 bases and the J gene end by 10 bases; junction bases not matched to a gene: 14. The germline gives CDR1 MGHRA, CDR2 YSYEKL. This CDR3 reads CASSQEWDSAFLRAFF. DNA for the CDR3: TGCGCCAGCAGCCAAGAGTGGGACAGCGCTTTTCTTAGAGCTTTCTTT.

This clone came up a few times. This chain connects TRBV27 to TRBJ2-7; 13 bases fit TRBD2. CDR1 MNHEY and CDR2 SMNVEV come from the germline V gene (reference sequence). The CDR3 covers 16 residues. V dropped 5 bases and J dropped 1; count of bases not matched to a gene: 5. DNA for the CDR3: TGTGCCAGCAGTCCCTGGACTAGCGGGAGATCCTACGAGCAGTACTTC. Its protein product is CASSPWTSGRSYEQYF.

The rearrangement uses TRBV5-1 and TRBJ2-2, with D unresolved. Trimming removed 10 bases at V and 5 bases at J, with 9 bases between. CDR3 length equals 11 residues. From germline, CDR1 is SGHRS and CDR2 YFSETQ. CDR3 nucleotide sequence: TGCGCCGGCAAAGTTACCGGGGAGCTGTTTTTT. Translated, it gives CAGKVTGELFF.

This clone was observed a handful of times. The junction departs from germline at one end; a sequencing error may be responsible. The chain carries TRBV27 and TRBJ2-6; D is unresolved. Germline V lookup: CDR1 MNHEY, CDR2 SMNVEV (reference sequence). The CDR3 is 17 amino acids. Here the CDR3 reads CASSLFPVASGANVLTF. The CDR3 DNA is TGTGCCAGCAGTTTATTCCCTGTGGCCTCTGGTGCCAACGTCCTGACTTTC.

This clone was counted ten times or more. This rearrangement joins TRBV30 to TRBJ2-3, with D perhaps being TRBD1 or TRBD2 (5 bases each). This CDR3 comprises 11 residues. Trimming pared 4 bases from V and 6 bases from J, leaving 8 bases between. CDR1 is GTSNPN, CDR2 SVGIG, per germline (reference sequence). CDR3 bases: TGTGCCTGGAAGGGACCCGATACGCAGTATTTT. Its translation is CAWKGPDTQYF.

As concerns this clone: A much larger clone lies a single base off, so this may be a read error. This sequence joins TRBV5-4 and TRBJ2-2, with 8 bases fitting TRBD2. Germline assignment: CDR1 SGHNT and CDR2 YYREEE (reference sequence). J lost 0 bases, V lost 2 bases, and 6 bases had no gene match. The CDR3 extends over 17 amino acids. The DNA of the CDR3 is TGTGCCAGCAGCTTTGAGCCTAGCGGGTCGAACACCGGGGAGCTGTTTTTT. It encodes CASSFEPSGSNTGELFF. The complete variable domain, with remaining parts taken from reference TRBV5-4 and TRBJ2-2, reads ETGVTQSPTHLIKTRGQQVTLRCSSQSGHNTVSWYQQALGQGPQFIFQYYREEENGRGNFPPRFSGLQFPNYSSELNVNALELDDSALYLCASSFEPSGSNTGELFFGEGSRLTVL.

This clone showed up many times. This chain uses TRBV7-3 with TRBJ2-3; D call uncertain. V was shortened by 2 bases and J by 2 bases, with 14 bases between the two germline ends. The CDR3 has 16 residues. Germline CDR1 is SGHTA and CDR2 is FQGTGA. The CDR3 loop reads CASSLQPLSLTDTQYF. The CDR3 nucleotides are TGTGCCAGCAGCTTACAACCCCTGTCCCTCACAGATACGCAGTATTTT.

V gene TRBV20-1 combines with J gene TRBJ2-7, with 9 bases lining up with TRBD1. Unmatched junction bases numbered 4, after V lost 3 bases and J lost 1 base. CDR1 and CDR2 (germline): DFQATT, SNEGSKA (reference sequence). The CDR3 spans 14 residues. The CDR3 nucleotides are TGCAGTGCTAGGCAACAGGGGGCATCCTACGAGCAGTACTTC. It is translated as CSARQQGASYEQYF.

This clone has a count of ten or more. The rearrangement links TRBV10-3 to TRBJ2-7, with D possibly TRBD1 on 6 matching bases. Germline lookup yields CDR1 ENHRY and CDR2 SYGVKD. Deletions cut 10 bases from V and 2 bases from J, with 18 bases between. The CDR3 is made up of 14 amino acids. The CDR3 loop is CATKGGSTAYEQYF. The DNA for the CDR3 is TGTGCCACCAAAGGGGGTTCAACTGCCTACGAGCAGTACTTC.

This clone is categorized as medium-sized. CDR3 amino acids: CSAGPRGVSYEQYF. The CDR3 region has the DNA TGCAGTGCTGGCCCAAGGGGGGTATCCTACGAGCAGTACTTC. The rearrangement uses TRBV20-1 and TRBJ2-7; D tentatively fits TRBD1 or TRBD2 (6 bases each). CDR1 and CDR2 from the germline V gene are DFQATT and SNEGSKA (reference sequence). The CDR3 is 14 amino acids. V was trimmed by 5 bases and J by 1 base, leaving 15 bases between them.

This clone was observed many times. V and J are TRBV5-1 and TRBJ2-3; no clear D. CDR3 length equals 13 residues. Looked up from germline, CDR1 is SGHRS and CDR2 is YFSETQ. V gave up 2 bases and J gave up 6 bases, with 10 bases separating them. The CDR3 is CASSLGFGDTQYF. Here the CDR3 DNA reads TGCGCCAGCAGCTTAGGGTTCGGGGATACGCAGTATTTT.

The table lists this clone with a few counts. This chain's CDR3 is CASSSYIGGGGSGGGTEAFF. The CDR3 DNA sequence: TGTGCCAGCAGTTCATATATAGGTGGTGGGGGATCCGGGGGCGGTACTGAAGCTTTCTTT. The chain couples TRBV27 to TRBJ1-1, with a possible D match to TRBD1 (6 bases). The CDR3 covers 20 residues. In germline, CDR1 is MNHEY, CDR2 SMNVEV (reference sequence). The germline V and J ends were trimmed by 4 bases and 5 bases, with 32 bases remaining between them.

Only a few counts were recorded for this clone. The chain combines TRBV6-1 with TRBJ1-3; 8 bases are shared with TRBD1. The germline V gene has CDR1 MNHNS and CDR2 SASEGT. CDR3 length: 15 residues. V shed 6 bases, J shed 0 bases, and the junction held 4 bases outside the gene matches. The CDR3 DNA is TGTGCCAGCAGCCGCGGGACAGGCTCTGGAAACACCATATATTTT. Protein sequence: CASSRGTGSGNTIYF.

This clone has a count of ten or more. The rearrangement uses TRBV20-1 and TRBJ1-1; unclear D gene. Trimming left V 7 bases short and J 1 base short, with 13 bases between. The CDR3 is 13 residues long. Germline V lookup: CDR1 DFQATT, CDR2 SNEGSKA (reference sequence). CDR3 region: CSVGGWGNTEAFF. The CDR3 DNA follows: TGCAGTGTAGGAGGGTGGGGGAACACTGAAGCTTTCTTT.

This clone was picked up many times. The rearrangement joins TRBV20-1 to TRBJ1-1, with D possibly being TRBD1 (5 bases). Germline CDR1 reads DFQATT; CDR2 reads SNEGSKA (reference sequence). Trimming left V 3 bases short and J 1 base short, with 18 bases between. This CDR3 has 16 residues. CDR3 bases: TGCAGTGCTAGTCGGCAGGGCGGAGGTACGAACACTGAAGCTTTCTTT. It encodes CSASRQGGGTNTEAFF.

The chain employs TRBV4-2 and TRBJ2-7; a weak D match, TRBD2 (5 bases). The ends were cut back, 0 bases at V and 3 bases at J, with 12 bases in the middle. The CDR3 sequence is 15 residues long. Germline-derived CDR1 and CDR2 are LGHNA and YNFKEQ. The CDR3 nucleotides are TGTGCCAGCAGCCAAGATCCCCTTACTAGCTACGAGCAGTACTTC. This encodes CASSQDPLTSYEQYF.

This clone was seen at least ten times. The chain combines TRBV30 with TRBJ2-2; TRBD2 matches at 8 bases. The germline gives CDR1 GTSNPN, CDR2 SVGIG (reference sequence). The CDR3 has 13 amino acids. Germline trimming cut 4 bases from V and 4 bases from J; bases unmatched to any gene: 2. CDR3 coding DNA: TGTGCCTGGAAGCGGGAGAGCACCGGGGAGCTGTTTTTT. It yields the protein CAWKRESTGELFF.

The rearrangement uses TRBV27 and TRBJ2-7; possible D gene TRBD2, 6 bases. Trimming removed 7 bases from V and 7 bases from J, with 17 bases in between. Looked up from germline, CDR1 is MNHEY and CDR2 is SMNVEV (reference sequence). The CDR3 has 13 amino acids. Written as DNA, the CDR3 is TGTGCCAGCATACCCGGGGGTCTGGAAGAGCAGTACTTC. Its translation: CASIPGGLEEQYF.

This clone was seen at least ten times. V usage is TRBV28 and J usage is TRBJ2-7, with D unresolved. V shed 6 bases and J shed 4 bases, with 10 bases lying between them. This CDR3 spans 12 amino acids. The germline CDR1 and CDR2 sequences are MDHEN and SYDVKM. CDR3 residues: CASSVQFYEQYF. DNA of the CDR3: TGTGCCAGCAGCGTACAGTTTTACGAGCAGTACTTC.

This clone has more than one count but fewer than ten. The chain has TRBV6-6 and TRBJ2-3; 10 positions match TRBD2. CDR3 length equals 15 residues. The V and J ends lost 2 bases and 3 bases, in that order; junction bases with no gene match: 2. The germline V gene encodes CDR1 MNHNY and CDR2 SVGAGI (reference sequence). The DNA for the CDR3 is TGTGCCAGCAGTTACGGGACTAGCGATACAGATACGCAGTATTTT. Translation: CASSYGTSDTDTQYF.

This clone appeared many times. The genes are TRBV30 and TRBJ1-1; the D gene is possibly TRBD1 (5 bases). From germline, CDR1 is GTSNPN and CDR2 SVGIG (reference sequence). The CDR3 extends over 13 amino acids. V gave up 5 bases and J gave up 1 base, with 11 bases separating them. The CDR3 DNA sequence: TGTGCCTGGGAGACAGCAGGGAACACTGAAGCTTTCTTT. Translation gives CAWETAGNTEAFF.

The chain recombines TRBV9 with TRBJ2-3; D is tentatively TRBD1 or TRBD2 (5 bases each). CDR1 and CDR2 (germline): SGDLS, YYNGEE. The CDR3 is made up of 13 amino acids. The CDR3 bases are TGTACCATCAGCGTAGGGACCGAGAATACGCAGTATTTT. Its translation is CTISVGTENTQYF.

In its sample, this clone is medium-sized. CDR3 coding DNA: TGTGCCAGCAGTTACAACGGGGATCCTGGAAACACCATATATTTT. Its protein is CASSYNGDPGNTIYF. The chain combines TRBV6-5 with TRBJ1-3; D is undetermined. Trimming took off 2 bases at V and 2 bases at J, with 10 bases between the two ends. Germline V gives CDR1 MNHEY, CDR2 SVGAGI. This CDR3 has 15 amino acids.

This clone was detected only a few times. J is TRBJ2-7 and V is TRBV27; D gene uncertain. Germline V gene sequence: CDR1 MNHEY, CDR2 SMNVEV (reference sequence). Trimming stripped 7 bases from V and 4 bases from J, with 14 bases between. This CDR3 comprises 13 residues. The CDR3 loop is CASILSRPYEQYF. The CDR3 DNA reads as TGTGCCAGCATTCTCTCTAGGCCGTACGAGCAGTACTTC.

The genes are TRBV12-3 or TRBV12-4 and TRBJ2-7, with 12 bases matching TRBD2. V dropped 3 bases and J dropped 3; count of bases not matched to a gene: 9. This CDR3 is 17 amino acids long. CDR3 in amino acids: CASSFRNLAGGYYEQYF. The CDR3 nucleotides are TGTGCCAGCAGTTTCCGAAACCTAGCGGGAGGGTACTACGAGCAGTACTTC.

This clone showed up just a few times. V is TRBV10-2 and J is TRBJ1-2; 7 bases map to TRBD1. V trimming: 3 bases; J trimming: 10 bases; junction bases outside the gene matches: 8. Germline V gene lookup returns CDR1 WSHSY and CDR2 SAAADI. The CDR3 extends over 13 amino acids. Here the CDR3 DNA reads TGCGCCAGCAGTGAACAGGGGTTGTTTATCTACACCTTC. Its protein product is CASSEQGLFIYTF.

This clone is medium-sized by share. This chain links TRBV19 with TRBJ2-1, with 8 bases aligning to TRBD1. Germline V gene sequence: CDR1 LNHDA, CDR2 SQIVND (reference sequence). V lost 5 bases to trimming and J lost 8 bases; unmatched junction nucleotides: 5. The CDR3 covers 13 residues. The CDR3 protein is CASSSQGADEQFF. Here the CDR3 DNA reads TGTGCCAGTAGTTCTCAGGGGGCCGATGAGCAGTTCTTC.

Comments on this clone: The conserved closing phenylalanine or tryptophan is absent in this CDR3, likely reflecting a read error. The sample has other DNA sequences that encode this CDR3 too. V is TRBV6-2 or TRBV6-3 and J is TRBJ2-7, with 10 bases matching TRBD1. Germline V lookup: CDR1 MNHEY, CDR2 SVGEGT. The CDR3 is 15 amino acids. The CDR3: CAGRRTGGVSYEQYL. The CDR3, as DNA: TGTGCCGGCAGAAGGACAGGGGGAGTTTCATACGAGCAGTACCTC.